The sequence of this T cell receptor (beta chain) was determined in a study of T cell responses to AZD1222 COVID-19 vaccine. Notes on the study in general: Repertoires in all cases were sampled only once the peak T cell response had passed. Clonal diversity was possibly underestimated; the donors were predominantly white British and more often female.

About this clone itself: Its antigen is currently unknown. The junction differs from germline at one of its ends, possibly a read error.

TCRdb's copy holds only in-frame clones and misses some; the assay was immunoSEQ multiplex PCR. The sample lists about 140,000 clones; almost 95% were seen once. The CDR3 contains 15 residues. Per the germline V gene, CDR1 is MRHNA and CDR2 is SNTAGT. This sample comprised peripheral blood, obtained on day 0 of AZD1222 vaccination. The chain links TRBV6-4 to TRBJ1-1, with D unclear. The clonotype was recovered from an adult in good health. CDR3: CASRDKGGEHTEAFF. The CDR3 DNA sequence: TGTGCCAGCCGTGACAAGGGTGGGGAACACACTGAAGCTTTCTTT.